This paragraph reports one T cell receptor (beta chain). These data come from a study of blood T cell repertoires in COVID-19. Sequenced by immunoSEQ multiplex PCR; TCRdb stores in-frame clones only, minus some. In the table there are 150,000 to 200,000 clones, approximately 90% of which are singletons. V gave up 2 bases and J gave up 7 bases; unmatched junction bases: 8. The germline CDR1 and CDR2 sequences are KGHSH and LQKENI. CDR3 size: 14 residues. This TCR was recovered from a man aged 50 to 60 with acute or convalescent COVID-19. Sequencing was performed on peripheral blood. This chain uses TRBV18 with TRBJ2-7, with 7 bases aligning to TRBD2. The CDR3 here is CASSPFMAGDEQYF. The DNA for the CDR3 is TGTGCCAGCTCACCATTCATGGCGGGAGATGAGCAGTACTTC.